Below are 17 T cell receptor beta chains sequenced from a single sample in a study of identical twins. TCRdb reprocessed the 5' RACE reads via MiXCR and lists one record per CDR3 protein. This sample has 430,000 or so distinct CDR3 sequences, with roughly 26% found just once. These records were also assigned to another study, of T cells expressing NK-cell markers.

Sequencing was carried out using CD4+ T cells sorted from blood. The source is a woman aged 18-29 years in good health.

This rearrangement joins TRBV5-5 to TRBJ2-2, with D hard to call. CDR3 size: 15 residues. In germline, CDR1 is SGHKS, CDR2 YYEKEE (reference sequence). Trimming pared 0 bases from V and 4 bases from J, leaving 10 bases between. The CDR3 region has the DNA TGTGCCAGCAGCTTGGAGGGTATGAGCACCGGGGAGCTGTTTTTT. It yields the protein CASSLEGMSTGELFF. Together with reference TRBV5-5 and TRBJ2-2, the CDR3 gives the full variable domain: DAGVTQSPTHLIKTRGQQVTLRCSPISGHKSVSWYQQVLGQGPQFIFQYYEKEERGRGNFPDRFSARQFPNYSSELNVNALLLGDSALYLCASSLEGMSTGELFFGEGSRLTVL.

This clonotype was found a few times. In nucleotides, the CDR3 is TGTGCCAGCAGCCGCCGGTCACAGCCTCAGCGGCCCCAGCATTTT. Its protein product is CASSRRSQPQRPQHF. The V call is TRBV13, the J call TRBJ1-5, with D unresolved. In germline, CDR1 is PRHDT, CDR2 FYEKMQ (reference sequence). Trimming removed 5 bases at V and 9 bases at J, with 20 bases between. This CDR3 comprises 15 residues.

This clonotype has just a few counts. The chain has TRBV5-6 and TRBJ1-2; no clear D gene. The CDR3 is 11 amino acids. V lost 1 base and J lost 8, with 6 bases in between. Germline V gene data show CDR1 as SGHDT and CDR2 as YYEEEE. CDR3 loop: CASSLRQGYTF. CDR3 sequence (DNA): TGTGCCAGCAGCTTGCGTCAAGGCTACACCTTC. The full variable domain, with the rest looked up from reference TRBV5-6 and TRBJ1-2, is DAGVTQSPTHLIKTRGQQVTLRCSPKSGHDTVSWYQQALGQGPQFIFQYYEEEERQRGNFPDRFSGHQFPNYSSELNVNALLLGDSALYLCASSLRQGYTFGSGTRLTVV.

The rearrangement uses TRBV6-2 or TRBV6-3 and TRBJ2-1, with 8 bases fitting TRBD2. Germline V gene lookup returns CDR1 MNHEY and CDR2 SVGEGT. V lost 2 bases, J lost 9 bases, and 6 bases stayed unmatched. The CDR3 runs 14 residues. CDR3 sequence reads: CASSYPAGAGEQFF. The CDR3 bases are TGTGCCAGCAGTTACCCAGCGGGAGCGGGTGAGCAGTTCTTC.

This chain uses TRBV5-1 with TRBJ2-5, with 11 bases identical to TRBD2. The CDR3 spans 16 residues. Unmatched junction bases numbered 6, after V lost 4 bases and J lost 1 base. Germline V gene sequence: CDR1 SGHRS, CDR2 YFSETQ. The CDR3 DNA sequence: TGCGCCAGCAGCGATGGGACTAGCGGTACCCAAGAGACCCAGTACTTC. This encodes CASSDGTSGTQETQYF. Based on the CDR3 plus reference TRBV5-1 and TRBJ2-5, the full variable domain is KAGVTQTPRYLIKTRGQQVTLSCSPISGHRSVSWYQQTPGQGLQFLFEYFSETQRNKGNFPGRFSGRQFSNSRSEMNVSTLELGDSALYLCASSDGTSGTQETQYFGPGTRLLVL.

V usage is TRBV10-3 and J usage is TRBJ2-2; D not certain. CDR1 is ENHRY, CDR2 SYGVKD, per germline. With 10 bases removed from V and 7 bases from J, the gap between germline ends came to 19 bases. This CDR3 comprises 14 residues. CDR3 nucleotides: TGTGCCACCTCATACGGAATCGAAGGCGGGGAGCTGTTTTTT. It is translated as CATSYGIEGGELFF.

The CDR3 DNA follows: TGTGCCAGCTTAACGTCTAGGATCCAAGAGACCCAGTACTTC. Translation: CASLTSRIQETQYF. The chain combines TRBV6-1 with TRBJ2-5; D remains ambiguous. Germline V lookup: CDR1 MNHNS, CDR2 SASEGT. The CDR3 is made up of 14 amino acids. V was shortened by 8 bases and J by 1 base, with 14 bases between the two germline ends.

The chain uses TRBV6-1 and TRBJ1-2; the match to TRBD1 covers 8 bases. V lost 7 bases to trimming and J lost 5 bases; unmatched junction nucleotides: 9. CDR3 length equals 14 residues. Germline CDR1 and CDR2: MNHNS and SASEGT. CDR3 DNA sequence: TGTGCCAGCAACCAATTTGACAGGGGTTATGGCTACACCTTC. It encodes CASNQFDRGYGYTF.

The V call is TRBV9, the J call TRBJ1-1, with TRBD1 as a possible D gene (5 bases). Germline CDR1 is SGDLS and CDR2 is YYNGEE. The CDR3 totals 16 residues. Trimming removed 3 bases at V and 4 bases at J, with 19 bases between. In DNA, the CDR3 is TGTGCCAGCAGCGCCCAAACGGCTGGGGGGAGCACTGAAGCTTTCTTT. The encoded protein is CASSAQTAGGSTEAFF.

The CDR3 loop reads CASSSWGRSSSYNEQFF. DNA of the CDR3: TGTGCCAGCAGCTCTTGGGGACGCAGCAGCTCCTACAATGAGCAGTTCTTC. V is TRBV7-9 and J is TRBJ2-1, with D perhaps given as TRBD1 or TRBD2 (5 bases each). CDR1 is SEHNR, CDR2 FQNEAQ, per germline (reference sequence). The V end lost 4 bases, the J end lost 0 bases, and 16 bases lay between the germline ends. The CDR3 has 17 residues.

This clonotype came up a few times. The genes are TRBV6-2 or TRBV6-3 and TRBJ2-1; D gene unclear. The CDR3 length is 11 residues. Per the germline V gene, CDR1 is MNHEY and CDR2 is SVGEGT. Trimming removed 0 bases from V and 11 bases from J, with 5 bases in between. The CDR3: CASSYSGQQFF. The CDR3 DNA is TGTGCCAGCAGTTACTCGGGTCAGCAGTTCTTC.

The chain is built from TRBV5-1 and TRBJ2-7; 9 nucleotides line up with TRBD2. Trimming cost V 0 bases and J 7 bases; bases outside gene matches: 2. The germline CDR1 and CDR2 sequences are SGHRS and YFSETQ. The CDR3 contains 13 residues. The CDR3 protein is CASSLATSGEQYF. In nucleotides, the CDR3 is TGCGCCAGCAGCTTGGCGACTAGCGGTGAGCAGTACTTC.

This chain uses TRBV14 with TRBJ2-1; D call uncertain. Trimming took off 0 bases at V and 4 bases at J, with 22 bases between the two ends. The germline gives CDR1 SGHDN, CDR2 FVKESK. CDR3 length equals 19 residues. The CDR3: CASSQDLRDREPFYNEQFF. CDR3 coding DNA: TGTGCCAGCAGCCAAGATCTGAGAGATCGCGAACCCTTTTACAATGAGCAGTTCTTC.

This chain connects TRBV12-3 or TRBV12-4 to TRBJ1-4; no clear D. V was trimmed by 1 base and J by 0 bases, leaving 12 bases between them. CDR3 length: 17 residues. Here the CDR3 DNA reads TGTGCCAGCAGTTTAGGTCGGGATGGTACAACTAATGAAAAACTGTTTTTT. It translates to CASSLGRDGTTNEKLFF.

The rearrangement links TRBV12-3 or TRBV12-4 to TRBJ2-7; no clear D gene. Trimming took off 5 bases at V and 3 bases at J, with 5 bases between the two ends. The CDR3 sequence is 11 residues long. The CDR3 protein is CASSEDYEQYF. For the CDR3, the DNA is TGTGCCAGCAGTGAGGACTACGAGCAGTACTTC.

The rearrangement joins TRBV10-3 to TRBJ2-3; 10 positions match TRBD2. This CDR3 is 15 amino acids long. The germline CDR1 and CDR2 sequences are ENHRY and SYGVKD. V dropped 6 bases and J dropped 4; count of bases not matched to a gene: 7. The CDR3 DNA is TGTGCCATCAGGGAAGCGGGAGGGCCCTCAGATACGCAGTATTTT. It specifies CAIREAGGPSDTQYF.

The V gene is TRBV5-1, the J gene TRBJ2-4; no definite D call. Germline CDR1 reads SGHRS; CDR2 reads YFSETQ. The V end was cut by 4 bases, the J end by 0 bases, with 5 bases between. The CDR3 has 13 amino acids. CDR3 DNA sequence: TGCGCCAGCAGCATGGGAGCCAAAAACATTCAGTACTTC. Residues: CASSMGAKNIQYF.